This is a list of T cell receptor beta chains from one sample in a study of T cells after posttransplantation cyclophosphamide. Sequencing was performed with immunoSEQ multiplex PCR; in TCRdb, only in-frame clones are kept and a portion is missing. Recorded here are thousands of clones, with no singletons, and the ten leading clones hold nearly 55%. This material consisted of PBMCs, taken after allogeneic stem cell transplant with posttransplant cyclophosphamide. These receptors were taken from a male patient aged 50 or older who received an allogeneic stem cell transplant from an unrelated donor, was CMV-positive, and had acute GVHD only. The graft donor may have given rise to some T cells. CDR3s include the opening cysteine and the closing phenylalanine or tryptophan. The D gene is left open where the match is weak. Clone size is stated in some rows and not others, as once, few, many or a class when expanded.

NA	many	TRBV18	TRBJ1-1	CASSLGQRGTEAFF	TGTGCCAGCTCACTGGGACAACGTGGGACTGAAGCTTTCTTT
TRBD1	many	TRBV28	TRBJ1-6	CATVGQTLSPLHF	TGTGCCACCGTGGGACAGACACTTTCACCCCTCCACTTT
TRBD1	medium-sized	TRBV5-6	TRBJ2-4	CASSFLSGGKNIQYF	TGTGCCAGCAGCTTCCTCTCAGGGGGCAAAAACATTCAGTACTTC
NA	many	TRBV6-5	TRBJ2-1	CASRRGEGEFF	TGTGCCAGCAGACGCGGAGAGGGGGAGTTCTTC
NA	many	TRBV18	TRBJ2-2	CASSLGYGNTGELFF	TGTGCCAGCTCACTCGGGTACGGGAACACCGGGGAGCTGTTTTTT
TRBD1	few	TRBV27	TRBJ1-5	CASSPTAPTGRQQPQHF	TGTGCCAGCAGTCCCACGGCCCCGACAGGGAGGCAGCAGCCCCAGCATTTT
NA	many	TRBV6-5	TRBJ1-4	CASSIRQLEKLFF	TGTGCCAGCAGTATCCGACAGCTAGAAAAACTGTTTTTT
NA	many	TRBV6-6	TRBJ2-7	CASSYGGGSLEQYF	TGTGCCAGCAGTTACGGAGGGGGCTCTCTCGAGCAGTACTTC
TRBD1	few	TRBV4-1	TRBJ1-4	CASSQGGQGYEKLFF	TGCGCCAGCAGCCAAGGGGGACAGGGGTATGAAAAACTGTTTTTT
NA	many	TRBV30	TRBJ1-1	CAWILRGSEAFF	TGTGCCTGGATTCTCCGGGGATCAGAAGCTTTCTTT
NA	many	TRBV11-3	TRBJ2-1	CASSLRVGRSYNEQFF	TGTGCCAGCAGCTTACGTGTGGGCCGTTCCTACAATGAGCAGTTCTTC
TRBD1	many	TRBV9	TRBJ2-2	CASSVNRDRDTGELFF	TGTGCCAGCAGCGTAAACCGGGACAGGGACACCGGGGAGCTGTTTTTT
NA	many	TRBV5-6	TRBJ2-3	CASSKDAGASTDTQYF	TGTGCCAGCAGCAAGGACGCGGGGGCTAGCACAGATACGCAGTATTTT
TRBD2	many	TRBV15	TRBJ2-5	CATSRDLAGGWETQYF	TGTGCCACCAGCAGAGATTTAGCGGGGGGATGGGAGACCCAGTACTTC
NA	many	TRBV6-1	TRBJ1-1	CASSDGQGLRAFF	TGTGCCAGCAGTGACGGCCAGGGGCTAAGGGCTTTCTTT
TRBD2	many	TRBV7-9	TRBJ2-1	CASSDRDYPYNEQFF	TGTGCCAGCAGCGACCGGGACTACCCCTACAATGAGCAGTTCTTC
NA	many	TRBV21-1	TRBJ2-7	CASSKRDRTYEQYF	TGTGCCAGCAGCAAACGGGACAGGACCTACGAGCAGTACTTC
NA	many	TRBV13	TRBJ1-1	CASSLRGEAPGTEAFF	TGTGCCAGCAGCCTACGGGGGGAGGCCCCAGGGACTGAAGCTTTCTTT
NA	many	TRBV15	TRBJ1-1	CATRKNRFASVEAFF	TGTGCCACCAGAAAAAACAGGTTTGCGTCCGTTGAAGCTTTCTTT
NA	many	TRBV14	TRBJ1-2	CASSPHPGGYYGYTF	TGTGCCAGCAGCCCCCACCCTGGGGGGTACTATGGCTACACCTTC
TRBD1	few	TRBV2	TRBJ1-6	CASREDRVYNSPLHF	TGTGCCAGCAGGGAGGACAGGGTGTATAATTCACCCCTCCACTTT
TRBD2	many	TRBV6-6	TRBJ2-7	CASRQTSGDSYEQYF	TGTGCCAGCAGGCAGACTAGCGGGGATTCCTACGAGCAGTACTTC
NA	many	TRBV5-1	TRBJ2-5	CASRIGQGDRETQYF	TGCGCCAGCAGGATCGGGCAAGGGGATCGGGAGACCCAGTACTTC
NA	many	TRBV16	TRBJ1-4	CASSLQGANEKLFF	TGTGCCAGCAGCCTACAGGGTGCTAATGAAAAACTGTTTTTT
NA	many	TRBV7-9	TRBJ1-2	CASSSDFYGYTF	TGTGCCAGCAGTTCAGATTTCTATGGCTACACCTTC
NA	medium-sized	TRBV2	TRBJ1-2	CASKDTGVYGYTF	TGTGCCAGCAAGGACACGGGGGTGTATGGCTACACCTTC
TRBD1	many	TRBV18	TRBJ1-4	CASSPQSGGTNEKLFF	TGTGCCAGCTCACCACAATCAGGGGGCACTAATGAAAAACTGTTTTTT
TRBD1	many	TRBV28	TRBJ2-7	CASSLLGTGSGEQYF	TGTGCCAGCAGTTTGCTCGGGACAGGGTCCGGCGAGCAGTACTTC
NA	many	TRBV7-8	TRBJ2-1	CASSAGPNNEQFF	TGTGCCAGCAGCGCGGGACCCAACAATGAGCAGTTCTTC
TRBD2	many	TRBV4-2	TRBJ2-2	CASSQRRGAGTGELFF	TGTGCCAGCAGCCAGCGGCGGGGGGCCGGCACCGGGGAGCTGTTTTTT
TRBD1	few	TRBV5-4	TRBJ1-2	CASSRTGHQVSYDYTF	TGTGCCAGCAGCAGGACAGGGCACCAAGTTTCCTATGACTACACCTTC
NA	many	TRBV30	TRBJ1-6	CAWRPGHNSPLHF	TGTGCCTGGAGACCGGGACACAATTCACCCCTCCACTTT
TRBD1	few	TRBV5-1	TRBJ1-1	CASSSTGVTEAFF	TGCGCCAGCAGCTCAACAGGGGTGACTGAAGCTTTCTTT
TRBD1	many	TRBV6-1	TRBJ2-2	CASTNGQGLTGELFF	TGTGCCAGCACAAATGGACAGGGACTTACCGGGGAGCTGTTTTTT
NA	many	TRBV27	TRBJ1-5	CASSSRVSQPQHF	TGTGCCAGCAGTTCCAGGGTGAGCCAGCCCCAGCATTTT
TRBD2	few	TRBV10-1	TRBJ2-7	CASSPGTSGRPYEQYF	TGCGCCAGCAGCCCCGGGACTAGCGGGAGACCCTACGAGCAGTACTTC
TRBD1	medium-sized	TRBV7-6	TRBJ1-2	CASSSGTGNYGYTF	TGTGCCAGCAGCTCCGGGACAGGGAACTATGGCTACACCTTC
TRBD1	many	TRBV19	TRBJ1-2	CASSNRDRGYTF	TGTGCCAGTAGTAACAGGGACAGGGGCTACACCTTC
NA	many	TRBV2	TRBJ1-1	CASSESRDWGNTEAFF	TGTGCCAGCAGTGAATCCCGGGACTGGGGGAACACTGAAGCTTTCTTT
NA	many	TRBV6-6	TRBJ2-7	CASSYFSGPTGEQYF	TGTGCCAGCAGTTACTTCTCAGGGCCTACTGGAGAGCAGTACTTC
NA	many	TRBV10-1	TRBJ2-7	CASSERGHEQYF	TGCGCCAGCAGTGAGAGGGGCCACGAGCAGTACTTC
TRBD1	many	TRBV2	TRBJ2-2	CASTGTGVAGELFF	TGTGCCAGCACCGGGACAGGGGTAGCCGGGGAGCTGTTTTTT
TRBD2	many	TRBV7-8	TRBJ2-7	CASSLYSGREYF	TGTGCCAGCAGCCTTTATAGCGGGAGGGAGTACTTC
TRBD2	few	TRBV30	TRBJ2-1	CAWSPSGGGDEQFF	TGTGCCTGGAGTCCCAGCGGGGGAGGGGATGAGCAGTTCTTC
TRBD1	few	TRBV11-3	TRBJ2-5	CASSLERSGTGLQETQYF	TGTGCCAGCAGCTTAGAAAGGTCCGGGACAGGGCTCCAAGAGACCCAGTACTTC
TRBD2	many	TRBV5-4	TRBJ2-5	CASSLGGLAGQETQYF	TGTGCCAGCAGCTTGGGGGGACTAGCGGGACAAGAGACCCAGTACTTC
NA	NA	TRBV28	TRBJ1-2	CASSLKRSFTYGYTF	TGTGCCAGCAGTTTAAAAAGGAGTTTCACCTATGGCTACACCTTC
TRBD1	many	TRBV7-2	TRBJ2-7	CASSLDRDDHEQYF	TGTGCCAGCAGCTTGGACAGGGATGACCACGAGCAGTACTTC
NA	many	TRBV19	TRBJ2-5	CASSIGGGQETQYF	TGTGCCAGTAGTATCGGGGGTGGCCAAGAGACCCAGTACTTC